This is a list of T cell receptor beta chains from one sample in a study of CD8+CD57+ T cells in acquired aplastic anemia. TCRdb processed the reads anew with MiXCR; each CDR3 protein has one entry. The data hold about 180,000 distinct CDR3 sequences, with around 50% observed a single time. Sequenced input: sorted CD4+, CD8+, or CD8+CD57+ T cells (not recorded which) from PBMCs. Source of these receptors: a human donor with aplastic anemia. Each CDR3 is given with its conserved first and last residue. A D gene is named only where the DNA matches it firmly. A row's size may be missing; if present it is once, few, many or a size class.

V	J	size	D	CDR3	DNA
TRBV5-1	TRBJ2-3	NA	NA	CASRGLLDRLDTQYF	TGCGCCAGCAGGGGACTGCTAGACCGATTGGATACGCAGTATTTT
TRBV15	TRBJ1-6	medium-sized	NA	CATSNDPNSPLHF	TGTGCCACCAGCAATGATCCTAACTCACCCCTCCACTTT
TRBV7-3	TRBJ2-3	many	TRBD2	CASNLGAGGPTDTQYF	TGTGCCAGCAACTTAGGCGCGGGGGGACCCACAGATACGCAGTATTTT
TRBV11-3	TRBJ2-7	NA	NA	CASSLGLTNSYEQYF	TGTGCCAGCAGCTTAGGCCTTACCAACTCCTACGAGCAGTACTTC
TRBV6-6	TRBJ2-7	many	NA	CASSYSDGPYEQYF	TGTGCCAGCAGTTACTCGGACGGCCCCTACGAGCAGTACTTC
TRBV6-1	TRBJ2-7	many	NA	CASRTATYEQYF	TGTGCCAGCCGGACCGCTACCTACGAGCAGTACTTC
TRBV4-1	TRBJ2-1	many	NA	CASSQVGSNEQFF	TGCGCCAGCAGCCAAGTGGGGTCCAATGAGCAGTTCTTC
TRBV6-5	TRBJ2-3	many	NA	CASTLSDTQYF	TGTGCCAGCACCTTATCAGATACGCAGTATTTT
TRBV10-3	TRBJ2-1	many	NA	CAANGAYNEQFF	TGTGCCGCCAACGGGGCCTACAATGAGCAGTTCTTC
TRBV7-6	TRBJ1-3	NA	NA	CASSSDGISGNTIYF	TGTGCCAGCAGTTCAGACGGTATCTCTGGAAACACCATATATTTT
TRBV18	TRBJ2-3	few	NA	CASSPPSVRTDTQYF	TGTGCCAGCTCACCACCTTCTGTCCGAACAGATACGCAGTATTTT
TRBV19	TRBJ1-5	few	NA	CASRRAISNQPQHF	TGTGCCAGCCGCCGGGCTATTAGCAATCAGCCCCAGCATTTT
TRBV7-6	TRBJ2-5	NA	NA	CASNPGTKETQYF	TGTGCCAGCAACCCCGGAACGAAAGAGACCCAGTACTTC
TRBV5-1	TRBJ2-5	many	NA	CASSPRGGPETQYF	TGCGCCAGCAGCCCAAGGGGGGGCCCAGAGACCCAGTACTTC
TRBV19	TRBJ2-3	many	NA	CASSMYSGDTQYF	TGTGCCAGTAGTATGTATTCCGGGGATACGCAGTATTTT
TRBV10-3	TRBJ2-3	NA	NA	CAISPDITDTQYF	TGTGCCATCAGTCCGGACATCACAGATACGCAGTATTTT
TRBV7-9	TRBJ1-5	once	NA	CASSSGDQPQHF	TGTGCCAGCAGCTCCGGAGATCAGCCCCAGCATTTT